This passage covers 13 T cell receptor beta chains from one sample sequenced in a study of cytomegalovirus exposure and HLA in healthy donors (dated by TCRdb to about 2017). Libraries were prepared through the immunoSEQ multiplex PCR assay. For the multiplex PCR, a mixture combining 60 forward primers for TCR Vbeta segments and 13 reverse primers for TCR Jbeta segments was used. What TCRdb holds here is the immuneACCESS table cut down to in-frame rearrangements. Part of the clones is not present; checked against another copy, under half of the missing clones reflect an unresolved V gene, and the others are unexplained. A total of some 50,000 clones appear in this sample, about 71% of them only once. The leading ten clones occupy 20% to 25% of the sample. The source material was PBMCs. Source of these receptors: a woman aged 50 to 60 in good health and CMV-seropositive.

This clone was observed a few times. The chain employs TRBV5-1 and TRBJ1-2; D is uncertain. The CDR3 length is 14 residues. CDR1 is SGHRS, CDR2 YFSETQ, per germline. V was clipped by 0 bases and J by 8 bases, with 14 bases between them. The CDR3 is CASSLEARAGGYTF. The DNA for the CDR3 is TGCGCCAGCAGCTTGGAGGCCCGGGCGGGAGGCTACACCTTC.

V usage is TRBV20-1 and J usage is TRBJ1-2; D may be TRBD1 (6 bases). The germline gives CDR1 DFQATT, CDR2 SNEGSKA (reference sequence). The germline V and J ends were trimmed by 8 bases and 8 bases, with 15 bases remaining between them. This CDR3 region has 11 residues. The CDR3 loop reads CSPGGRGGYTF. The CDR3 DNA follows: TGCAGTCCCGGGGGGCGAGGGGGCTACACCTTC.

This clone appeared once. V is TRBV10-3 and J is TRBJ2-7; 7 nucleotides align to TRBD2. This CDR3 is built from 15 residues. Trimming at V came to 3 bases and at J to 1 base, leaving 6 bases not matched to a gene. The germline CDR1 and CDR2 sequences are ENHRY and SYGVKD. CDR3 amino acids: CAISDLSGGSYEQYF. The CDR3 region has the DNA TGTGCCATCAGTGACCTCTCGGGGGGATCCTACGAGCAGTACTTC.

V usage is TRBV4-3 and J usage is TRBJ1-4; 9 bases are shared with TRBD1. This CDR3 has 16 amino acids. Trimming at V came to 1 base and at J to 5 bases, leaving 5 bases not matched to a gene. CDR1 and CDR2 (germline): LGHNA, YSLEER. CDR3 amino acids: CASSQGEGTGNEKLFF. CDR3 bases: TGCGCCAGCAGCCAAGGCGAGGGGACAGGGAATGAAAAACTGTTTTTT.

The CDR3: CASSIEGGPQHF. CDR3 DNA sequence: TGTGCCAGTAGCATCGAGGGCGGGCCCCAGCATTTT. The rearrangement uses TRBV19 and TRBJ1-5; D not resolved. V lost 6 bases and J 9 bases, leaving 12 bases between the germline ends. In germline, CDR1 is LNHDA, CDR2 SQIVND (reference sequence). The CDR3 consists of 12 residues.

V usage is TRBV28 and J usage is TRBJ1-2; D is uncertain. CDR1 MDHEN and CDR2 SYDVKM come from the germline V gene. The CDR3 has 14 residues. The V gene lost 5 bases and the J gene lost 8 bases, with 18 bases spanning the gap. CDR3 sequence: CASSEGQRAQGYTF. The CDR3 DNA follows: TGTGCCAGCAGTGAGGGCCAGCGGGCACAGGGCTACACCTTC.

This clone occurred once. The V call is TRBV7-6, the J call TRBJ1-1, with TRBD1 identical over 8 bases. Germline loops: CDR1 SGHVS, CDR2 FNYEAQ. The CDR3 runs to 13 residues. Unmatched junction bases numbered 0, after V lost 1 base and J lost 5 bases. DNA of the CDR3: TGTGCCAGCAGCTTAGACAGGGGGACTGAAGCTTTCTTT. Its protein product is CASSLDRGTEAFF.

This chain connects TRBV19 to TRBJ1-1; maybe TRBD1 (6 bases). Trimming removed 10 bases from V and 8 bases from J, with 14 bases in between. Germline V CDR1 and CDR2: LNHDA, SQIVND (reference sequence). The length of the CDR3 is 11 residues. The CDR3 loop is CATEGGAEAFF. The CDR3 bases are TGTGCCACCGAAGGGGGGGCGGAAGCTTTCTTT.

This clone was detected a few times. The V and J genes are TRBV6-1 and TRBJ1-2, with D perhaps matching TRBD1 (6 bases). Trimming shortened V by 6 bases and J by 4 bases, and 12 bases separated the two germline ends. Germline CDR1 is MNHNS and CDR2 is SASEGT. The CDR3 consists of 13 residues. The DNA of the CDR3 is TGTGCCAGCAGCAACGACAGGCTCTATGGCTACACCTTC. It is translated as CASSNDRLYGYTF.

The chain joins TRBV5-1 to TRBJ2-3; 10 bases are a match to TRBD2. The J segment lost 6 bases and the V segment lost 2 bases, leaving 6 bases of the junction unmatched. This CDR3 comprises 15 residues. From germline, CDR1 is SGHRS and CDR2 YFSETQ. This CDR3 is CASSLAGGPGDTQYF. The CDR3 DNA follows: TGCGCCAGCAGCTTAGCGGGGGGGCCAGGGGATACGCAGTATTTT. Supplemented by reference TRBV5-1 and TRBJ2-3, the full variable domain reads KAGVTQTPRYLIKTRGQQVTLSCSPISGHRSVSWYQQTPGQGLQFLFEYFSETQRNKGNFPGRFSGRQFSNSRSEMNVSTLELGDSALYLCASSLAGGPGDTQYFGPGTRLTVL.

V and J are TRBV28 and TRBJ1-1, with a tentative D call TRBD1 (5 bases). The germline V gene encodes CDR1 MDHEN and CDR2 SYDVKM. CDR3 length: 12 amino acids. V was trimmed by 11 bases and J by 4 bases, leaving 14 bases between them. As DNA, the CDR3 is TGTGCCGCAAGGGGTGTAGGCACTGAAGCTTTCTTT. Amino acids: CAARGVGTEAFF.

V usage is TRBV15 and J usage is TRBJ2-5; D not resolved. The V end lost 1 base, the J end lost 5 bases, and 5 bases lay between the germline ends. Germline CDR1 LNHNV, CDR2 YYDKDF (reference sequence). CDR3 size: 12 residues. The CDR3 loop reads CATSRARETQYF. CDR3 DNA: TGTGCCACCAGCAGAGCCCGGGAGACCCAGTACTTC.

With respect to this clone: Distinct nucleotide sequences in the sample also encode this CDR3. V gene TRBV6-1 combines with J gene TRBJ2-3; 10 bases align to TRBD2. Germline V gene lookup returns CDR1 MNHNS and CDR2 SASEGT. V trimming: 3 bases; J trimming: 4 bases; junction bases outside the gene matches: 4. The CDR3 has 15 residues. Here the CDR3 reads CASSDLSGGADTQYF. The CDR3 bases are TGTGCCAGCAGTGATTTGAGCGGGGGGGCAGATACGCAGTATTTT.